This entry features one T cell receptor (beta chain) sequence. Methods used by the authors: Estimation of nucleated cell counts relied on the amplification of reference gene primers. TCRdb's copy holds only in-frame clones and misses some; the assay was immunoSEQ multiplex PCR. The V and J calls and clone size are taken from that table; D and trimming were inferred from the DNA. The repertoire holds under 200,000 clones, with more than 70% as singletons. This specimen belongs to a study of blood T cell repertoires in COVID-19. Background on the study: Nucleic acid was either cDNA or gDNA, and it came from T cells, B-cell-depleted T cells, or PBMCs.

Participant age was roughly 18 to 89 years, and participants resided in around 24 US areas. Researchers sorted participants into cohorts using their self-reported clinical history. This clonotype was sampled from a man in his forties with acute COVID-19. Source material: PBMCs or T cells enriched from blood (not recorded which).

The CDR3 loop reads CASTAGHSGNTIYF. CDR3 bases: TGTGCCAGTACCGCAGGGCACTCTGGAAACACCATATATTTT. The chain links TRBV19 to TRBJ1-3, with D possibly matching TRBD1 (5 bases). Germline-derived CDR1 and CDR2 are LNHDA and SQIVND (reference sequence). The ends were cut back, 7 bases at V and 0 bases at J, with 10 bases in the middle. The CDR3 extends over 14 amino acids.